This TCR beta chain was retrieved from a study of technical replicates of blood from a few donors (TCRdb year 2017). Receptor amplification or capture employed the immunoSEQ multiplex PCR assay. TCRdb took this table from immuneACCESS and kept in-frame rearrangements with V and J called. Such tables lack part of the clones; where checked against another copy, unresolved V genes explain under half of the gap, and the rest is unexplained. The sample includes 85,000 to 90,000 clones, with 85% to 95% observed a single time. The ten largest clonotypes hold more than 0.25% of the sample. The junction shows trimming of 6 bases on V and 2 bases on J, plus 17 bases between the germline ends. From the cysteine up to the phenylalanine, the CDR3 has a length of 15 residues. This entry keeps only the CDR3 DNA: 45 bases, framed from base 1. The germline V gene gives CDR1 as MDHEN and CDR2 as SYDVKM. To note about this clone: Its antigen has not been determined. Per-base quality was not reported, and no clone a single base away is much larger than it.

The TCR comes from a human donor in good health. Here the chain combines TRBV28 and TRBJ2-7; the D gene is perhaps TRBD2, from 6 matching bases. Specimen: T cells isolated from PBMCs. The CDR3 protein is CASSPRGSGPYEQYF. At the DNA level, the sequence is TGTGCCAGCAGCCCCCGGGGGAGCGGCCCCTACGAGCAGTACTTC.